This T cell receptor beta chain comes out of a study of blood T cell repertoires in COVID-19. Repertoires were generated with immunoSEQ multiplex PCR, while TCRdb's copy carries only in-frame clones and drops some. The data contain approximately 150,000 clones, about nine tenths of them seen just once; the ten biggest clones take up 3.5% to 4.5%. Exposed enrollees had met someone with a PCR-confirmed or clinician-diagnosed COVID-19 case at some point within the 2 weeks before study entry. Germline V gives CDR1 ENHRY, CDR2 SYGVKD. Deletions cut 6 bases from V and 0 bases from J, with 14 bases between. The CDR3 runs 15 residues.

The sample was PBMCs or T cells enriched from blood (not recorded which). This receptor was obtained from a woman aged 40 to 49 who had been exposed to COVID-19. This rearrangement joins TRBV10-3 to TRBJ1-1; D possibly corresponds to TRBD1 (6 bases). The CDR3 coding sequence is TGTGCCATCAGCGGAACTGGACAGCTGAACACTGAAGCTTTCTTT. Translated: CAISGTGQLNTEAFF.